This T cell receptor beta chain was recorded in a study of T cells in Graves' hyperthyroidism and ophthalmopathy (dated 2019 in TCRdb). For the wider study: Peripheral blood samples were taken at the time of initial diagnosis, prior to any treatment. A discovery cohort of roughly 96 patients, roughly 40 with Graves' ophthalmopathy and 57 with stable Graves' hyperthyroidism, was used to find distinguishing TCR V-J signatures. Whether ophthalmopathy could be predicted prospectively was tested in an independent validation cohort made up of about 18 hyperthyroidism patients plus 17 patients who later progressed to ophthalmopathy. The roughly 90 discovery patients were divided at random into training and test sets in a 7:3 ratio. In several Graves' hyperthyroidism patients, the study also compared T-cell repertoires from thyroid tissue with T-cell repertoires from blood. Once sampling was done, hyperthyroidism patients were given methimazole at a starting dose of 30 mg daily, whereas ophthalmopathy patients were given high-dose intravenous methylprednisolone. TCR Vbeta CDR3 sequencing of 140 or so peripheral blood samples (more than 40 ophthalmopathy, 75 or so hyperthyroidism and 17 progressor patients) is reported in the paper.

Graves' hyperthyroidism was defined as stable when no progression to ophthalmopathy occurred over 18 months of follow-up. The hyperthyroidism patients were between 18 and 65 years old and newly diagnosed, with a disease duration of less than 2 months. The study excluded patients with uncontrolled infections, other autoimmune diseases, pregnancy or lactation. Diagnoses were based on clinical symptoms, serum thyroxine and TRAb, thyroid ultrasound and orbital computed tomography. PBMCs were separated from roughly 10 ml of fresh peripheral blood using Ficoll-Paque density gradient centrifugation. Total RNA was extracted using Trizol reagent, and RNA quality was assessed on an Agilent 2100 Bioanalyzer. TCR beta CDR3 regions were amplified from RNA transcripts. The TCR CDR3 was subjected to a first round of RT-PCR using the HTBI primer set and the Qiagen OneStep RT-PCR kit. The libraries were constructed in a second round of multiplex PCR and then size-selected and purified. Libraries were sequenced paired-end with 100 bp reads on an Illumina HiSeq2000. As for how the authors treated the data: SOAPnuke was used to process the raw data, removing reads that contained adapters or uncalled bases, had a mean Phred below 15, or lacked an exact match to the constant primer or identifier. COPE v1.2.5 was used to merge the high-quality paired reads, and each unique nucleotide sequence was defined as a clonotype. MiTCR v1.1 was used to align clonotypes to the IMGT TRBV, TRBD and TRBJ reference segments. Analysis was restricted to V-J combinations with a frequency above 0.0001, which covered roughly 99% of repertoires. A TCS score was defined as the ratio between F50 (clonal expansion) and ExV (chaos), using BLOSUM62-based TCRdist between CDR3 peptides within each V-J. Welch's t-statistics and random forest reduced roughly 500 V-J features to under 15, which were used in a naive Bayes classifier (R e1071). In TCRdb, the public reads were trimmed at Q25 with fastp and aligned with MiXCR, with productive beta chains retained. CDR3 protein sequences are deduplicated, and each keeps its most common genes and DNA. The V and J calls and clone size come from TCRdb's table, not from the authors' own analysis. The sample records hundreds of thousands of distinct CDR3 sequences, approximately 15% of which are singletons. 10% of the sample rests with the top ten.

Study-wide conclusions, independent of this receptor: In validation, the model predicted progression to ophthalmopathy a median of roughly 6.5 months before onset, with approximately 70% sensitivity and about 72% specificity. Most expanded thyroid clonotypes (frequency above 0.001) were also detected in blood, a finding suggesting that blood repertoires may reflect thyroid immune responses. Sample size was not statistically predetermined, and blinding of investigators to group allocation was not performed. A model built on a 13 V-J signature distinguished ophthalmopathy from stable hyperthyroidism, reaching roughly 88% sensitivity and around 81% specificity in cross-validation and 80%/75% in testing.

According to the germline V gene, CDR1 reads MDHEN and CDR2 reads SYDVKM. V is clipped by 3 bases and J by 1 base, and the sequence between their germline boundaries is 10 bases long. Including the terminal cysteine and phenylalanine, the CDR3 comprises 15 residues. The kept DNA is CDR3 alone, 45 bases in frame from the first base. This clonotype was counted many times. Its cognate antigen has yet to be identified. No qualities accompany the bases; no much larger clone lies one base away. The clonotype was recovered from a young woman with Graves' hyperthyroidism. In this chain, TRBV28 is recombined with TRBJ2-4; confidence is insufficient to name the D gene. Sequencing used blood. The base sequence is TGTGCCAGCAGTTTGCAAGGGAATGCCAAAAACATTCAGTACTTC. This translates into CASSLQGNAKNIQYF.